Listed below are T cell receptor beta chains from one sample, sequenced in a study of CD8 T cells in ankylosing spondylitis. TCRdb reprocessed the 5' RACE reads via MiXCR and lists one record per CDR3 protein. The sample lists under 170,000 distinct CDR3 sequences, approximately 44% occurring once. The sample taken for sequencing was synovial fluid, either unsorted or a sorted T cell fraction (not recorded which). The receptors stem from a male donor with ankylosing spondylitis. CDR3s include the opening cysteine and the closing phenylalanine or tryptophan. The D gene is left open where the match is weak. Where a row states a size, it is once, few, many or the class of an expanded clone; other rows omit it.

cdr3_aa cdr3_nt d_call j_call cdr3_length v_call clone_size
CASSHNQRGYSPETQYF TGTGCCAGCAGCCACAATCAGCGGGGGTACTCCCCGGAGACCCAGTACTTC TRBD2 TRBJ2-5 17 TRBV4-2 .
CASSFWARGSSGANVLTF TGTGCCAGCAGTTTTTGGGCCAGGGGAAGCTCTGGGGCCAACGTCCTGACTTTC . TRBJ2-6 18 TRBV28 .
CASSFGAATEAFF TGTGCCAGCAGCTTTGGGGCGGCCACTGAAGCTTTCTTT . TRBJ1-1 13 TRBV7-3 few
CASSPTGSPWDTGELFF TGTGCCAGCAGCCCGACAGGGTCCCCCTGGGACACCGGGGAGCTGTTTTTT TRBD1 TRBJ2-2 17 TRBV6-2/TRBV6-3 .
CASRGGDYVSHEQYF TGCGCCAGCAGGGGAGGGGATTATGTAAGCCACGAGCAGTACTTC TRBD2 TRBJ2-7 15 TRBV5-1 .
CASSLVTGLAGWTQYF TGTGCCAGCAGCTTAGTTACGGGACTAGCGGGGTGGACCCAGTACTTC TRBD2 TRBJ2-5 16 TRBV7-6 .
CAISGRKTGRSGNTIYF TGTGCCATCAGCGGAAGGAAAACGGGGCGCTCTGGAAACACCATATATTTT . TRBJ1-3 17 TRBV10-3 .
CASRYGTRDNEQFF TGTGCCAGCAGATACGGGACTAGGGACAATGAGCAGTTCTTC TRBD2 TRBJ2-1 14 TRBV27 once
CASSLDRVCGCTEAFF TGCGCCAGCAGCTTGGACAGGGTGTGTGGGTGCACTGAAGCTTTCTTT . TRBJ1-1 16 TRBV5-1 .
CASSVASFVEAFF TGTGCCAGCAGCGTGGCTTCGTTCGTTGAAGCTTTCTTT . TRBJ1-1 13 TRBV11-3 .
CASSLVGRFYEQYF TGCGCCAGCAGCTTGGTGGGCAGATTCTACGAGCAGTACTTC . TRBJ2-7 14 TRBV5-1 .
CASSQPGREPQHF TGCGCCAGCAGCCAACCGGGAAGAGAGCCCCAGCATTTT . TRBJ1-5 13 TRBV4-1 .
CASSFTGISSYNSPLHF TGTGCCAGCAGCTTTACAGGGATCAGCTCCTATAATTCACCCCTCCACTTT . TRBJ1-6 17 TRBV7-9 .
CASSGDGGGLWNEQFF TGCGCCAGCAGTGGGGACGGGGGGGGTTTATGGAATGAGCAGTTCTTC TRBD2 TRBJ2-1 16 TRBV10-2 many
CASSATSSLNTEAFF TGTGCCAGCAGCGCGACATCGTCCCTTAACACTGAAGCTTTCTTT . TRBJ1-1 15 TRBV9 .
CATSGISGRPYNEQFF TGTGCCACCAGTGGGATTAGCGGGAGACCCTACAATGAGCAGTTCTTC TRBD2 TRBJ2-1 16 TRBV24-1 .
CASSYEASGVQETQYF TGTGCCAGCAGTTACGAGGCTAGCGGGGTTCAAGAGACCCAGTACTTC TRBD2 TRBJ2-5 16 TRBV6-5 .
CASSTGTSGDETKNIQYF TGTGCCAGCAGCACGGGGACTAGCGGGGACGAAACCAAAAACATTCAGTACTTC TRBD2 TRBJ2-4 18 TRBV11-1 .
CATSAGQGADEQYF TGTGCCACTTCCGCGGGACAGGGGGCCGACGAGCAGTACTTC TRBD1 TRBJ2-7 14 TRBV24-1 .
CASSEGGADRQYF TGTGCCAGCAGTGAAGGGGGGGCGGACCGACAGTACTTC . TRBJ2-4 13 TRBV2 .
CSASSTGKVYEQFF TGCAGTGCTAGTTCGACAGGGAAGGTTTATGAGCAGTTCTTC TRBD1 TRBJ2-1 14 TRBV20-1 many
CASSQGARGTEAFF TGCGCCAGCAGCCAAGGGGCGCGAGGGACTGAAGCTTTCTTT . TRBJ1-1 14 TRBV4-1 many
CASSQSASSYNEQFF TGTGCCAGTAGTCAATCAGCAAGCTCCTACAATGAGCAGTTCTTC . TRBJ2-1 15 TRBV19 .
CASSYKDSYNEQFF TGTGCCAGCAGTTACAAGGACAGTTACAATGAGCAGTTCTTC . TRBJ2-1 14 TRBV6-2/TRBV6-3 .
CATGTRGSYNEQFF TGTGCCACTGGGACAAGGGGCTCCTACAATGAGCAGTTCTTC . TRBJ2-1 14 TRBV10-3 few
CASSLDRTNTGELFF TGTGCCAGCAGCTTAGACAGGACGAACACCGGGGAGCTGTTTTTT . TRBJ2-2 15 TRBV7-6 .
CSARGSGDHEQYF TGCAGTGCTAGAGGCTCGGGGGACCACGAGCAGTACTTC . TRBJ2-7 13 TRBV20-1 many
CASSKVDELAGYEQYF TGTGCCAGCAGCAAAGTTGATGAACTAGCGGGTTACGAGCAGTACTTC . TRBJ2-7 16 TRBV21-1 .
CASSVGQGRGTEAFF TGTGCCAGCAGCGTAGGTCAGGGTAGGGGCACTGAAGCTTTCTTT . TRBJ1-1 15 TRBV9 .
CASSPTTRGELFF TGTGCCAGCAGCCCAACCACTAGAGGGGAGCTGTTTTTT . TRBJ2-2 13 TRBV12-3/TRBV12-4 .
CASSLVEGLGNNEQFF TGCGCCAGCAGCTTGGTAGAGGGGCTGGGGAACAATGAGCAGTTCTTC . TRBJ2-1 16 TRBV5-1 few
CASSEDSSYNEQFF TGTGCCAGCAGTGAGGACAGCTCCTACAATGAGCAGTTCTTC . TRBJ2-1 14 TRBV6-4 many
CASRSGYNEQFF TGTGCCAGCCGAAGTGGGTACAATGAGCAGTTCTTC . TRBJ2-1 12 TRBV12-3/TRBV12-4 .
CASIGQLYGTGELFF TGTGCCAGCATTGGGCAACTTTATGGAACCGGGGAGCTGTTTTTT . TRBJ2-2 15 TRBV12-3/TRBV12-4 once
CAISNQGHYSNQPQHF TGTGCCATCTCTAACCAGGGACATTATAGCAATCAGCCCCAGCATTTT . TRBJ1-5 16 TRBV10-3 .
CASSQDLGGVIHQETQYF TGCGCCAGCAGCCAAGATCTAGGAGGGGTGATACACCAAGAGACCCAGTACTTC . TRBJ2-5 18 TRBV4-3 .
CASSQHRQSSGELFF TGCGCCAGCAGCCAGCACAGACAAAGTTCCGGGGAGCTGTTTTTT . TRBJ2-2 15 TRBV4-3 few
CATSTTTSGVYEQYF TGTGCCACCAGCACAACCACTAGCGGGGTTTACGAGCAGTACTTC TRBD2 TRBJ2-7 15 TRBV15 .
CASSPETNYNEQFF TGTGCCAGCTCACCTGAAACTAACTACAATGAGCAGTTCTTC . TRBJ2-1 14 TRBV18 .
CSAIAGHLSSYNEQFF TGCAGTGCCATAGCGGGACATTTAAGCTCCTACAATGAGCAGTTCTTC TRBD2 TRBJ2-1 16 TRBV20-1 few
CASSAGAGELFF TGTGCCAGCAGCGCGGGGGCCGGGGAGCTGTTTTTT TRBD2 TRBJ2-2 12 TRBV7-9 many
CASSTGDSENTEAFF TGTGCCAGCAGCACTGGGGACAGCGAGAACACTGAAGCTTTCTTT TRBD1 TRBJ1-1 15 TRBV11-2 .
CSARDPWTGLYSNQPQHF TGCAGTGCTAGAGATCCCTGGACAGGACTGTATAGCAATCAGCCCCAGCATTTT TRBD1 TRBJ1-5 18 TRBV20-1 few
CASEGGNEQYF TGTGCCAGCGAGGGGGGGAACGAGCAGTACTTC . TRBJ2-7 11 TRBV21-1 .
CASSKGLAGYNEQFF TGTGCTAGCAGTAAGGGACTAGCGGGCTACAATGAGCAGTTCTTC TRBD2 TRBJ2-1 15 TRBV7-7 .